This TCR beta chain was sequenced in a study of metastatic and nonmetastatic thyroid tumors. Trimming took 5 bases from V and 5 from J; bases not matched to a gene: 11. Germline V gene sequence: CDR1 LNHDA, CDR2 SQIVND (reference sequence). This CDR3 contains 17 residues. Prior to thyroid surgery, none of the patients had received any treatment. The authors' processing: Researchers built a distant-metastasis classifier for papillary thyroid cancer that drew on CDR3 differences across clinicopathological groups. Using MiXCR, TCRdb reanalyzed the PCR reads. In this record, the V and J calls reflect TCRdb's handling and not the investigators' own analysis. The profile shows about 4,600 clones, approximately 18% of them singletons.

This clonotype was sampled from a male donor with papillary thyroid cancer or a benign thyroid nodule (not recorded which). Some clones in this sample may be carry-over from other donors' samples. The chain recombines TRBV19 with TRBJ2-3, with 12 positions matching TRBD1. Sequencing was carried out using adjacent normal tissue. CDR3 loop: CASSGLGQGATKDTQYF. CDR3 DNA: TGTGCCAGTAGTGGACTGGGACAGGGGGCAACTAAAGATACGCAGTATTTT.